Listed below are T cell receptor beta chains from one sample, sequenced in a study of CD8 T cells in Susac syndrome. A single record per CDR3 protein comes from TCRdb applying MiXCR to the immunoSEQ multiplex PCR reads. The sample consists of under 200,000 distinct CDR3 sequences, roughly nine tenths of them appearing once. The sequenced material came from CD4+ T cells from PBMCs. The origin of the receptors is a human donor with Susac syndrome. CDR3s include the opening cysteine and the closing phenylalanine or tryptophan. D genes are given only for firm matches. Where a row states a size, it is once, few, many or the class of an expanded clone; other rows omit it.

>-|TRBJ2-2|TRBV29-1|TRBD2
TGCAGCGCCGACCTAGCGGGGGGTCACGGGGAGCTGTTTTTT
CSADLAGGHGELFF
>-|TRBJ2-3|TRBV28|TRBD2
TGTGCCAGCAGTCCCTCCGCTAGCGGGGAGGGAGATACGCAGTATTTT
CASSPSASGEGDTQYF
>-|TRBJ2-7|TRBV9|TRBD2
TGTGCCAGCAGCCTAGGGACTAGCGGGATGTTCCGCGAGCAGTACTTC
CASSLGTSGMFREQYF
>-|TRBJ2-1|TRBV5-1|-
TGCGCCAGCAGCTTCGGACTACCCCCTAACAATGAGCAGTTCTTC
CASSFGLPPNNEQFF
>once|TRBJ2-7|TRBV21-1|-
TGTGCCAGCAGCAAAAGGCGACCCGAGGGCGAGCAGTACTTC
CASSKRRPEGEQYF
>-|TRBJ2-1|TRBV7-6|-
TGTGCCAGCAGCTTACGGGCGGCCTTCTACAATGAGCAGTTCTTC
CASSLRAAFYNEQFF
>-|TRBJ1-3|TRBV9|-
TGCACCTACAGGGAGATCGGAAACACCATATATTTT
CTYREIGNTIYF
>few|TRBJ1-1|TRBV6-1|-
TGTGCCACCTGGAGGAACACTGAAGCTTTCTTT
CATWRNTEAFF
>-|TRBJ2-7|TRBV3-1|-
TGTGCCAGCAGCGAAGGCTTTGCACGGATTACTTCCTACGAGCAGTACTTC
CASSEGFARITSYEQYF
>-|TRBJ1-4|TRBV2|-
TGTGCCAGCAGTGGCTACAGAACAACTAATGAAAAACTGTTTTTT
CASSGYRTTNEKLFF
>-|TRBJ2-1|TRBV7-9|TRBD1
TGTGCCAGCATGCGGGACAGGGTCCTCAATGAGCAGTTCTTC
CASMRDRVLNEQFF
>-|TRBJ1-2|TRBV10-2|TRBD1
TGCGCCAGCGTCGGGACAGGGGCTTATGGCTACACCTTC
CASVGTGAYGYTF
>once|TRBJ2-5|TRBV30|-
TGTGCCTGGAGTGTACAGGGAGTTAAGACCCAGTACTTC
CAWSVQGVKTQYF
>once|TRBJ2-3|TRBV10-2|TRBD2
TGCGCCAGCAGTGAGCTGACTAGCGGGGGGGCCTACACAGATACGCAGTATTTT
CASSELTSGGAYTDTQYF
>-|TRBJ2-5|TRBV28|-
TGTGCCAGCAGTTTTGCGGGGGAGACCCAGTACTTC
CASSFAGETQYF
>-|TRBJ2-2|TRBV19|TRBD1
TGTGCCAGTAGTAACGGACAGGCGAACACCGGGGAGCTGTTTTTT
CASSNGQANTGELFF
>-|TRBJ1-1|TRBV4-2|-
TGTGCCAGCAGCCAAGATAGGAACACTGAAGCTTTCTTT
CASSQDRNTEAFF
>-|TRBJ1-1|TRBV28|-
TGTGCCAGCAGTCCCCGGGCCACTGAAGCTTTCTTT
CASSPRATEAFF
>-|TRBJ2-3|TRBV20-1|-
TGCAGTGGGCCTCTGGCAGATACGCAGTATTTT
CSGPLADTQYF
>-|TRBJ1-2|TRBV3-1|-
TGTGCCAGCAGCCAAGATCCCAGGGAGGAGGGCTACACCTTC
CASSQDPREEGYTF
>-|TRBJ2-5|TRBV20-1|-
TGCAGTGCAGATGGAAGACTAGAGCAAGAGACCCAGTACTTC
CSADGRLEQETQYF
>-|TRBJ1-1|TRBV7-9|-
TGTGCCAGCCTCCCGGGCCGCGGTGAAGCTTTCTTT
CASLPGRGEAFF
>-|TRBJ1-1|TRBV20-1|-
TGCAGTGCCCCCCTCCGCGTGAACACTGAAGCTTTCTTT
CSAPLRVNTEAFF
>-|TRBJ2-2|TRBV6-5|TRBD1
TGTGCCAGCGGGTCGACAGGGGCGGGCACCGGGGAGCTGTTTTTT
CASGSTGAGTGELFF
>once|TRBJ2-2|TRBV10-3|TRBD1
TGTGCCATCAGCGCCGGACAGGGGTCGAACCCTACCGGGGAGCTGTTTTTT
CAISAGQGSNPTGELFF
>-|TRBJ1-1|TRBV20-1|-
TGCAGTGCTAGAGGCAGCCCTGAAGCTTTCTTT
CSARGSPEAFF
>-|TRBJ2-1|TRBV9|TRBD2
TGTGCCAGCAGCGTGGAACTAGCGGGGGGGACTGAGCAGTTCTTC
CASSVELAGGTEQFF
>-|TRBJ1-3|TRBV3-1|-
TGTGCCAGCAGCCAAGTTAGAGCGTCTTCTGGAAACACCATATATTTT
CASSQVRASSGNTIYF
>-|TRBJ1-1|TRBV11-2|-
TGTGCCAGCAGCTTCAGCTCCACTGAAGCTTTCTTT
CASSFSSTEAFF
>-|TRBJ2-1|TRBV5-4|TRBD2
TGTGCCAGCAGCTTGAAACTAGCGGGAGTAATTGGTGAGCAGTTCTTC
CASSLKLAGVIGEQFF
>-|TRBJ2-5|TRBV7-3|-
TGTGCCAGCAGCCGCGCCGTGGGGGAGACCCAGTACTTC
CASSRAVGETQYF
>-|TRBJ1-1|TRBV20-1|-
TGCAGTGCTAGTTATTTGGGAACCACTGAAGCTTTCTTT
CSASYLGTTEAFF
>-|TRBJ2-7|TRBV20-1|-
TGCAGTGCTAGTTTGGGGACCCCTGGTGAGCAGTACTTC
CSASLGTPGEQYF
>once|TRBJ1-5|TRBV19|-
TGTGCCAGTAGTATAGGTGGAACAGCGATTAGCAATCAGCCCCAGCATTTT
CASSIGGTAISNQPQHF
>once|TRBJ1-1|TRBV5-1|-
TGCGCCAGCAGCTTGGGGCCAGGGGCCACTGAAGCTTTCTTT
CASSLGPGATEAFF
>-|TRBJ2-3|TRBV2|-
TGTGCCAGCAACATCGACCAGGCAGATACGCAGTATTTT
CASNIDQADTQYF
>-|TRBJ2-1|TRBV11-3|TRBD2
TGTGCCAGCAGCTTGCCGGGACTAGCAAATGAGCAGTTCTTC
CASSLPGLANEQFF
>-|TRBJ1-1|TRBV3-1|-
TGTGCCAGCAGGAATCGGGGAAGTACTGAAGCTTTCTTT
CASRNRGSTEAFF
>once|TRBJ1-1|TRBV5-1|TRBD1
TGCGCCAGCAGCTTCGACAGGGGGTTGGAAACTGAAGCTTTCTTT
CASSFDRGLETEAFF
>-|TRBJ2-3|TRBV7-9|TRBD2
TGTGCCAGCAGGGTTCGGGGGGTCACAGATACGCAGTATTTT
CASRVRGVTDTQYF
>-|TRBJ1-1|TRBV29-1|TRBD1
TGCAGCGGGAACAGGGGGCTCACTGAAGCTTTCTTT
CSGNRGLTEAFF
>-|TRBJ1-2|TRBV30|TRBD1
TGTGCCTGGGGGAACAGGGGCGGCTACACCTTC
CAWGNRGGYTF
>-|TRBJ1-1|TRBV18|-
TGTGCCAGCTCACCTTCCCGGGACACTTTGAACACTGAAGCTTTCTTT
CASSPSRDTLNTEAFF